This T cell receptor beta chain was recovered during a study of a mutant IDH1 vaccine in newly diagnosed glioma. About the research overall: Vaccinations were initiated 4-6 weeks following radiotherapy alone, or were given together with temozolomide cycles. Patients under treatment included about 62% males and 37.5% females and had a mean age of around 43 years.

The assay was immunoSEQ multiplex PCR, and TCRdb's table has in-frame clones only and misses some. Here the sample spans tens of thousands of clones, roughly 81% being singletons. CDR3 length equals 15 residues. CDR1 and CDR2 (germline): MNHEY, SVGAGI. V lost 0 bases and J lost 3, with 11 bases in between. A word on this clone: Its antigen is still unknown.

Regarding time point: week 23, last vaccination. In every dose of vaccine, 300 ug of mutant IDH1 20-mer peptide was given alongside topical imiquimod. Study results and limitations: Detectable vaccine-induced immune responses arose in around 92% of patients.

The input for sequencing was PBMCs, taken from a glioma patient whose treatment included an IDH1 peptide vaccine. The gene calls are TRBV6-5 and TRBJ1-1, with TRBD1 as a possible D gene (5 bases). The TCR originated in a woman between 35 and 50 years old with glioma. Some clones in this sample may be carry-over from other donors' samples. The CDR3 DNA reads as TGTGCCAGCAGTTACTCCGCCTCAGGGTACACTGAAGCTTTCTTT. Translated: CASSYSASGYTEAFF.